This TCR beta chain appears in the sequencing data of a study of PD-L1 blockade in urothelial cancer. Sequencing used immunoSEQ multiplex PCR; TCRdb keeps in-frame clones, though not all of them. The top ten clones hold roughly 2% of a sample with around 100,000 clones, around 87% of them seen once. Unmatched junction bases numbered 9, after V lost 5 bases and J lost 4 bases. The CDR3 extends over 16 amino acids. The germline V gene has CDR1 LNHDA and CDR2 SQIVND (reference sequence). Time point reported: pretreatment peripheral blood. This clonotype originated in a man aged 55 to 70 with urothelial cancer. Sequenced material: PBMCs, taken around atezolizumab (anti-PD-L1) treatment. The V call is TRBV19, the J call TRBJ1-5; 9 nucleotides match TRBD1. CDR3: CASSSTTGGENQPQHF. CDR3 nucleotide sequence: TGTGCCAGTAGTTCTACCACAGGGGGCGAGAATCAGCCCCAGCATTTT. Variable domain in full (rest from reference TRBV19 and TRBJ1-5): DGGITQSPKYLFRKEGQNVTLSCEQNLNHDAMYWYRQDPGQGLRLIYYSQIVNDFQKGDIAEGYSVSREKKESFPLTVTSAQKNPTAFYLCASSSTTGGENQPQHFGDGTRLSIL.